This T cell receptor (beta chain) was recovered during a study of early T cells in non-severe SARS-CoV-2 infection. This clonotype counts as medium-sized (0.01 to 0.1%). Its specificity is unknown. Study-wide findings and caveats: The VDJdb matching leaned toward anti-spike CD8 responses and overlooked private and CD4 specificities.

Germline CDR1 is MDHEN and CDR2 is SYDVKM. V dropped 2 bases and J dropped 0 bases, with 5 bases sitting between them. The CDR3 is made up of 15 amino acids. The TCR library protocol was used to attach unique molecular identifiers. These identifiers were attached to individual cDNA molecules. TCRdb ran MiXCR on the 5' RACE reads and lists one entry per CDR3 protein. Of about 83,000 distinct CDR3 sequences listed, roughly a tenth are singletons. This rearrangement joins TRBV28 to TRBJ2-6, with D unresolved. This sequence originates from an adult who was a healthcare worker with PCR-confirmed SARS-CoV-2 infection or an uninfected control (not recorded which). The sequences come from whole blood, collected at baseline. The CDR3 nucleotides are TGTGCCAGCAGTTTAAGAATCTCTGGGGCCAACGTCCTGACTTTC. It yields the protein CASSLRISGANVLTF.